The 9 T cell receptor beta chains presented below share a single source sample, sequenced in a study of CD8 T cells in Susac syndrome. Random hexamers served to reverse transcribe roughly 0.5 to 1 ug RNA. TCRdb ran MiXCR on the immunoSEQ multiplex PCR reads and lists one entry per CDR3 protein. Of about 66,000 distinct CDR3 sequences in the sample, 85% to 95% were seen once. Sequencing was carried out using CD8+ T cells from PBMCs. The receptor source for this set is a human donor with multiple sclerosis.

The chain joins TRBV10-3 to TRBJ1-2; maybe TRBD1 (5 bases). Trimming took 6 bases from V and 7 from J, leaving 12 bases between them. This CDR3 contains 12 residues. The germline V gene encodes CDR1 ENHRY and CDR2 SYGVKD. The CDR3 region is CAISTDSRGYTF. DNA of the CDR3: TGTGCCATCAGCACCGACAGTCGTGGCTACACCTTC.

This rearrangement joins TRBV29-1 to TRBJ2-1; D is ambiguous. The germline gives CDR1 SQVTM, CDR2 ANQGSEA. The CDR3 sequence is 16 residues long. Trimming took off 0 bases at V and 4 bases at J, with 16 bases between the two ends. The CDR3 nucleotides read TGCAGCGTTGAAGATCTGGGCGGTGGATTGTACAATGAGCAGTTCTTC. Encoded protein: CSVEDLGGGLYNEQFF.

The V call is TRBV29-1, the J call TRBJ2-4, with D maybe TRBD2 (5 bases). Germline CDR1 reads SQVTM; CDR2 reads ANQGSEA. The CDR3 has 14 amino acids. V was trimmed by 4 bases and J by 6 bases, leaving 16 bases between them. This CDR3 is CSVVTSRGGNIQYF. The CDR3 DNA reads TGCAGCGTTGTCACTTCGCGCGGAGGAAACATTCAGTACTTC.

The V call is TRBV9, the J call TRBJ2-1, with a tentative D call TRBD2 (7 bases). The CDR3 has 15 residues. Germline assignment: CDR1 SGDLS and CDR2 YYNGEE. V was pared by 3 bases and J by 1 base, with 11 bases between. The chain's CDR3 is CASSGSGTSYNEQFF. The CDR3 coding sequence is TGTGCCAGCAGCGGCAGCGGGACATCCTACAATGAGCAGTTCTTC.

The sample holds one count of this clonotype. The chain employs TRBV7-9 and TRBJ2-3, with 15 bases fitting TRBD2. The V and J ends lost 5 bases and 5 bases, in that order; junction bases with no gene match: 5. The CDR3 contains 16 residues. Germline lookup yields CDR1 SEHNR and CDR2 FQNEAQ (reference sequence). CDR3 residues: CASSRTSGGAGDTQYF. In DNA form, the CDR3 reads TGTGCCAGCAGCCGGACTAGCGGGGGGGCTGGAGATACGCAGTATTTT.

J is TRBJ2-7 and V is TRBV6-5; 9 nucleotides agree with TRBD1. Germline V gene sequence: CDR1 MNHEY, CDR2 SVGAGI. With 0 bases clipped from V and 4 bases from J, the junction kept 7 bases outside the gene matches. This CDR3 is 16 amino acids long. This CDR3 reads CASSYSTGGTRYEQYF. The CDR3 DNA reads as TGTGCCAGCAGTTACTCGACAGGGGGAACGCGGTACGAGCAGTACTTC.

The rearrangement uses TRBV24-1 and TRBJ2-7, with TRBD1 matching 7 bases. Germline V CDR1 and CDR2: KGHDR, SFDVKD. The CDR3 contains 14 residues. V lost 4 bases and J lost 5; bases outside the gene matches: 7. The DNA of the CDR3 is TGTGCCACCAGTGACTCTGACAGGGCTGACGAGCAGTACTTC. Its protein is CATSDSDRADEQYF.

V usage is TRBV13 and J usage is TRBJ1-4, with D hard to call. Looked up from germline, CDR1 is PRHDT and CDR2 is FYEKMQ (reference sequence). The CDR3 covers 13 residues. Trimming removed 3 bases from V and 5 bases from J, with 7 bases in between. CDR3 sequence: CASSFPVNEKLFF. The CDR3 nucleotides are TGTGCCAGCAGCTTTCCGGTAAATGAAAAACTGTTTTTT. The whole variable domain, filled in from reference TRBV13 and TRBJ1-4, reads AAGVIQSPRHLIKEKRETATLKCYPIPRHDTVYWYQQGPGQDPQFLISFYEKMQSDKGSIPDRFSAQQFSDYHSELNMSSLELGDSALYFCASSFPVNEKLFFGSGTQLSVL.

V and J are TRBV9 and TRBJ1-1; D is unresolved. Germline assignment: CDR1 SGDLS and CDR2 YYNGEE. With 0 bases removed from V and 1 base from J, the gap between germline ends came to 7 bases. The CDR3 runs to 14 residues. CDR3 amino acids: CASSVAGPNTEAFF. CDR3 bases: TGTGCCAGCAGCGTAGCTGGTCCGAACACTGAAGCTTTCTTT. Using reference TRBV9 and TRBJ1-1 for the parts outside the CDR3, the full variable domain is DSGVTQTPKHLITATGQRVTLRCSPRSGDLSVYWYQQSLDQGLQFLIQYYNGEERAKGNILERFSAQQFPDLHSELNLSSLELGDSALYFCASSVAGPNTEAFFGQGTRLTVV.